This TCR beta chain was found in a study of shared clonotypes between healthy human individuals. The repertoire was sequenced with immunoSEQ multiplex PCR; TCRdb's copy has only in-frame clones and lacks some. The sample has some 2.3 million clones; approximately 93% are singletons. This CDR3 is 16 amino acids long. Germline V gene sequence: CDR1 MNHNY, CDR2 SVGAGI (reference sequence). V lost 2 bases to trimming and J lost 5 bases, with 19 bases between them. The specimen was naive CD4+ T cells from PBMCs. Subset noted: CD45RA+ positively selected. The chain has TRBV6-6 and TRBJ2-7; D not certain. The receptor's source is a man in his late teens or twenties in good health. Some clones in this sample may be carry-over from other donors' samples. This CDR3 is CASSYIGRIGRDEQYF. For the CDR3, the DNA is TGTGCCAGCAGTTACATAGGGCGGATAGGCCGCGACGAGCAGTACTTC.